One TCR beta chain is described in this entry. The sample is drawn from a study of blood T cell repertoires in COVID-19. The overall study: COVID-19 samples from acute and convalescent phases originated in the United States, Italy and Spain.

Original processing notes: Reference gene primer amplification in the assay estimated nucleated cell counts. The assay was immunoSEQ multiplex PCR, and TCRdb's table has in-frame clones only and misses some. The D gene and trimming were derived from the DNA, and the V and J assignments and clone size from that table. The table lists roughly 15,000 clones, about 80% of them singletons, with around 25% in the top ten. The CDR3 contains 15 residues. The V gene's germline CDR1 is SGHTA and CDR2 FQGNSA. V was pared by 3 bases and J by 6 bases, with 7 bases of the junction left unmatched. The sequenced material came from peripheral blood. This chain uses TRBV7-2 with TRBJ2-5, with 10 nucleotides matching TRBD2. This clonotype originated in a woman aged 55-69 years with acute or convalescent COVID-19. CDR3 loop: CASSLGASGGQTQYF. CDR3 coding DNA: TGTGCCAGCAGCTTGGGTGCTAGCGGGGGCCAGACCCAGTACTTC. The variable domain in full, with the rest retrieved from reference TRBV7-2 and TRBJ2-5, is GAGVSQSPSNKVTEKGKDVELRCDPISGHTALYWYRQSLGQGLEFLIYFQGNSAPDKSGLPSDRFSAERTGGSVSTLTIQRTQQEDSAVYLCASSLGASGGQTQYFGPGTRLLVL.